The clone carrying this T cell receptor beta chain was picked up a small number of times. Its antigen is still unknown. The data were obtained in a study of beta chain features in type 1 diabetes. About the research overall: What patients shared with healthy donors was a similar profile of age, gender and cell yields. The study, taken as a whole, reports: Moderately but significantly shorter TCRB CDR3s were found in Type 1 diabetes patients in all four CD4+ subsets.

The authors sorted CD4+ naive, central memory, regulatory and stem cell-like memory cells via CD45RO/CCR7/CD25/CD127/CD95/CD27. Sequencing targeted expressed TCRB transcripts, as all isolated RNA had been reverse transcribed. Some clones are missing from TCRdb's copy, which holds only in-frame ones; the method was immunoSEQ multiplex PCR. Altogether about 640,000 clones are present, roughly an eighth being singletons, with the ten largest covering roughly 0.12%. Sequenced material: naive CD4+ T cells from blood. This clonotype was obtained from a man in his thirties or forties with type 1 diabetes.

The CDR3 sequence is CASSQDRGTGEFDGYTF. DNA of the CDR3: TGCGCCAGCAGCCAAGATAGAGGGACAGGGGAATTCGATGGCTACACCTTC. The chain links TRBV4-1 to TRBJ1-2; 10 bases fit TRBD1. Trimming removed 0 bases from V and 6 bases from J; junction bases left unmatched: 10. CDR3 size: 17 residues. Germline-derived CDR1 and CDR2 are MGHRA and YSYEKL.